This T cell receptor (beta chain) was recovered during a study of blood T cells in healthy people across ages. This clonotype showed up many times. Its antigen is still unknown. The CDR3 sequence is 14 residues long. The ends were cut back, 2 bases at V and 3 bases at J, with 14 bases in the middle. The V gene's germline CDR1 is DFQATT and CDR2 SNEGSKA (reference sequence). The use of a sample-barcoded 5' primer and a J-beta primer mix characterized a second PCR of about 6 to 11 cycles. In TCRdb, the 5' RACE reads were re-called with MiXCR into one record per CDR3 protein. The profile covers about a million distinct CDR3 sequences, with roughly 48% appearing a single time and roughly 13% taken by the ten largest. Study-wide findings and caveats: Observed TCR beta diversity per million T cells went down as age went up. This fall followed a roughly linear course with age. More naive CD4+ cells and higher diversity were found in long-lived than in aged donors.

Each donor's blood draw was approximately 10 milliliters of peripheral blood. They isolated at least 6.5 million PBMCs from each sample. Sequenced input: blood. The receptor was isolated from a young man in good health. The rearrangement links TRBV20-1 to TRBJ2-7; a possible D gene is TRBD1 (6 bases). CDR3 DNA sequence: TGCAGTGCTAGAATGCCAGGGGATAACTACGAGCAGTACTTC. This sequence encodes CSARMPGDNYEQYF.